This T cell receptor beta chain was identified in a study of PD-L1 blockade in urothelial cancer. Templates that were synthetic TCR analogs were spiked into each PCR. Produced via immunoSEQ multiplex PCR; TCRdb's table is partial and in-frame only. The repertoire includes 90,000 to 120,000 clones, about 91% of them detected once, and 0.92% sits in the top ten. Trimming stripped 6 bases from V and 2 bases from J, with 14 bases between. CDR3 length equals 15 residues. Germline CDR1 reads MDHEN; CDR2 reads SYDVKM. The sequences come from PBMCs, collected around atezolizumab (anti-PD-L1) treatment. This TCR derives from a woman at least 80 years old with urothelial cancer. V and J are TRBV28 and TRBJ1-5; a possible D gene is TRBD1 (6 bases). CDR3 region: CASRFGRGGNQPQHF. As DNA, the CDR3 is TGTGCCAGCAGGTTTGGCAGGGGAGGCAATCAGCCCCAGCATTTT.